This T cell receptor (beta chain) came from a study of T cells after yellow fever vaccination (dated 2019 in TCRdb). For context, the study as a whole: Libraries from fractions with low cell numbers were prepared with the SMART-Seq v4 Ultra Low Input RNA kit. To track T-cell clones before and after primary and booster YFV17D yellow fever vaccination, bulk TCR alpha and beta repertoires were sequenced longitudinally. The cohort comprised two healthy male donors, one aged 18 to 29 and one aged 30 to 40 years. Blood was collected at multiple timepoints before and after primary and secondary immunization, and bulk PBMC replicates and cell subsets were isolated. Broad study findings and their caveats: A small share of clonotypes was detected in both CD4 and CD8 compartments, with the overlap likely arising from convergent recombination. The study included only two donors, which limits how far the findings can be generalized. After the booster, most of the clones that had expanded following primary vaccination were detected again (roughly 97% of CD4 and 85% to 90% of CD8), which suggests that memory was broadly maintained. The secondary T-cell response was found to be weaker but faster than the primary response, with a peak reached on day 5 rather than on day 15. Because abundant contaminating clonotypes from the bulk population could be contained in FACS-sorted repertoires, computational filtering was required.

This clonotype was seen a few times. Its antigen remains unidentified. No much larger clone exists at a distance of one base, and base qualities are not known. Relative to germline, V is 5 bases shorter and J is 9 bases shorter, with 10 bases between their ends. The CDR3 contains 11 residues, cysteine and phenylalanine counted. CDR3 DNA only is kept here, 33 bases in frame from base 1. Synthesis of TCR cDNA relied on 5'RACE template switching, a step that introduced a universal primer site along with unique molecular identifiers. cDNA synthesis was primed from both the TCR alpha and TCR beta constant segments. Libraries were amplified in two PCR steps, with sample barcodes and sequencing adapters added in the second step. Sequencing of the libraries was done on either Illumina HiSeq 2500 (2x100 bp) or NovaSeq (2x150 bp). For the original study's pipeline: Demultiplexing of reads and collapsing into UMI consensus sequences were performed with MIGEC, and V(D)J alignment was carried out with MiXCR. Using edgeR on replicate PBMC samples, clonotypes were called vaccine-responding if FDR was below 0.01 and the log2 fold change was above 5 up to day 15. Bulk clonotypes were assigned CD4 or CD8 identity according to which sequenced CD4 or CD8 repertoire held them at higher abundance. TCRdb reran the public reads through fastp at Q25 and MiXCR, keeping productive beta chains. Merged by CDR3 protein, the rows form single entries marked with the most common genes and DNA. For this entry, the V and J calls and clone size follow TCRdb and not the study's own pipeline. The table for this sample lists 250,000 to 300,000 distinct CDR3 sequences; approximately 12% of them were counted only once. The ten largest clones represent roughly 0.5% of the sample.

The sample's treatment or condition label, decoded: live attenuated yellow fever vaccine strain. A standard Ficoll-Paque protocol was used to isolate PBMCs from peripheral blood. CD4 and CD8 T-cell fractions were isolated with Dynabeads CD4 and CD8 positive selection kits. RNA was extracted with TriZol from bulk PBMCs, CD4 and CD8 fractions, and dextramer-positive and dextramer-negative fractions. The sequenced sample was CD4+ T cells sorted from PBMCs, obtained 45 days after the yellow fever booster vaccination. The source is a man between 25 and 39 years old who received the YFV17D yellow fever vaccine. The chain is encoded by TRBV12-3 or TRBV12-4 joined to TRBJ2-5; the D gene lacks a confident call. In nucleotides, the sequence is TGTGCCAGCAGTCCCGGGTGGGCCCAGTACTTC. It translates as CASSPGWAQYF.